Following are 3 T cell receptor beta chains from one sample sequenced in a study of neurological immune-mediated disorders. TCRdb passed the 5' RACE reads through MiXCR, listing each CDR3 protein once. The top ten hold approximately 3.1% of the sample, which has 93,000 or so distinct CDR3 sequences, 9.5% to 14% seen once. Sample time point: longitudinal time-point 3. Sequencing input: PBMCs. The receptors were gathered from a female donor with HTLV-1-associated myelopathy (HAM/TSP).

This clonotype appeared many times. The chain uses TRBV12-3 or TRBV12-4 and TRBJ2-1; D could derive from TRBD1 or TRBD2 (5 bases each). The CDR3 extends over 14 amino acids. The V end lost 6 bases, the J end lost 8 bases, and 17 bases lay between the germline ends. In DNA, the CDR3 is TGTGCCAGCAGGAGGGGTCTAGCAAGCCATGAGCAGTTCTTC. Translated, it gives CASRRGLASHEQFF.

This clonotype was detected many times. This chain connects TRBV29-1 to TRBJ1-3; TRBD1 matches 8 bases. Trimming took 4 bases from V and 3 from J; bases not matched to a gene: 2. The CDR3 consists of 13 residues. Looked up from germline, CDR1 is SQVTM and CDR2 is ANQGSEA. The CDR3 DNA reads as TGCAGCGTTGCGGGACAGGTTGGAAACACCATATATTTT. Translated, it gives CSVAGQVGNTIYF. Looking up the rest from reference TRBV29-1 and TRBJ1-3 gives the full variable domain: SAVISQKPSRDICQRGTSLTIQCQVDSQVTMMFWYRQQPGQSLTLIATANQGSEATYESGFVIDKFPISRPNLTFSTLTVSNMSPEDSSIYLCSVAGQVGNTIYFGEGSWLTVV.

This clonotype was observed many times. The rearrangement uses TRBV5-1 and TRBJ2-7, with TRBD1 matching over 12 bases. V lost 4 bases, J lost 5 bases, and 7 bases stayed unmatched. Germline CDR1 SGHRS, CDR2 YFSETQ. This CDR3 is 15 amino acids long. The CDR3 is CASSLAGTGGDEQYF. CDR3 sequence (DNA): TGCGCCAGCAGCCTAGCCGGGACAGGGGGCGACGAGCAGTACTTC.